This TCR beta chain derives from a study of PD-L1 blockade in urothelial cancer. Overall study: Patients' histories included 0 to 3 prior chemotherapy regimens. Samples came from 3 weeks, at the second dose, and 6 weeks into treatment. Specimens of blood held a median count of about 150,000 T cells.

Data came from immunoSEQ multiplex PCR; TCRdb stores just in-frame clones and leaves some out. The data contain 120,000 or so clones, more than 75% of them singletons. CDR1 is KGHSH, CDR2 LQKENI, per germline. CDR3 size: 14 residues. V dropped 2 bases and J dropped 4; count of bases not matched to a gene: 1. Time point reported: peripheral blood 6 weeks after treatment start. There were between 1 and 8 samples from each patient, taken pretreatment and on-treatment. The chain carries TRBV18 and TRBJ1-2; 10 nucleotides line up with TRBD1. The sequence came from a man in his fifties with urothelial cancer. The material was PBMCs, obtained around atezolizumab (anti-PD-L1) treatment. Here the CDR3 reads CASSPGTGVYGYTF. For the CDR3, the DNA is TGTGCCAGCTCACCAGGGACAGGGGTCTATGGCTACACCTTC.